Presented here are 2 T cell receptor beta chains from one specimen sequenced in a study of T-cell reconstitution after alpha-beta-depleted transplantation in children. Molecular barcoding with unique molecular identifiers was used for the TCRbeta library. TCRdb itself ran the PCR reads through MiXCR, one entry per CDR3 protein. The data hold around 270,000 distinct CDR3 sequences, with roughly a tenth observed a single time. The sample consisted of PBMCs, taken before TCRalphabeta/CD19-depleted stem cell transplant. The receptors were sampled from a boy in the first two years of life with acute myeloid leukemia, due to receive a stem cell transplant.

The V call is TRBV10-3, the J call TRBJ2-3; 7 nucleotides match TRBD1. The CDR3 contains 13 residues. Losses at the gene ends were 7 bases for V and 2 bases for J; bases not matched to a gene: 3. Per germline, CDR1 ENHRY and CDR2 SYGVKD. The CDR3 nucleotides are TGTGCCATCAAGCAGGGGGACACAGATACGCAGTATTTT. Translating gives CAIKQGDTDTQYF.

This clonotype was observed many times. CDR3 amino acids: CASSLHPPSDTQYF. The CDR3 nucleotides are TGCGCCAGCAGCTTGCACCCACCTTCGGATACGCAGTATTTT. The chain employs TRBV5-1 and TRBJ2-3; D is unresolved. Germline CDR1 reads SGHRS; CDR2 reads YFSETQ. The CDR3 covers 14 residues. V was clipped by 1 base and J by 6 bases, with 12 bases between them.